This T cell receptor beta chain was observed in a study of neurological immune-mediated disorders. Points from the study as a whole: The greatest TCR clonal expansion appeared in HTLV-1-associated myelopathy and the smallest, falling below healthy controls, in multiple sclerosis.

This clonotype was seen ten or more times. No antigen is known for it. 2 million PBMCs stored at -80 C were the source of the unsorted libraries. This CDR3 contains 13 residues. Deletions cut 4 bases from V and 0 bases from J, with 4 bases between. Looked up from germline, CDR1 is SQVTM and CDR2 is ANQGSEA. The cDNA was produced through 5'RACE with 10-nucleotide random UMIs. Every sequencing run produced over 200 million TCR-beta sequences, and the sequences from any one run covered 15-18 subjects. TCRdb ran MiXCR on the 5' RACE reads and lists one entry per CDR3 protein. In the table there are more than 25,000 distinct CDR3 sequences, about 12% of which are singletons.

The sequence came from a woman aged 55-69 years in good health. The chain has TRBV29-1 and TRBJ2-6; D remains ambiguous. Specimen: PBMCs. The DNA for the CDR3 is TGCAGCGTTGTAACCTCTGGGGCCAACGTCCTGACTTTC. This gives the protein CSVVTSGANVLTF. Full variable domain (missing parts from reference TRBV29-1 and TRBJ2-6): SAVISQKPSRDICQRGTSLTIQCQVDSQVTMMFWYRQQPGQSLTLIATANQGSEATYESGFVIDKFPISRPNLTFSTLTVSNMSPEDSSIYLCSVVTSGANVLTFGAGSRLTVL.